The 30 T cell receptor beta chains below come from one sample, sequenced in a study of T-cell memory formation after mild COVID-19. Via MiXCR, TCRdb re-called the 5' RACE reads, giving one row per CDR3 protein. Of about 340,000 distinct CDR3 sequences in the sample, 10% to 15% were seen once. Sample: PBMCs or a T cell subset sorted from them (not recorded which). Receptor source: a man aged 18 to 35 who had mild COVID-19 (a few samples of this study predate the infection). Cell type and time point are not known.

This clonotype has a handful of counts. This rearrangement joins TRBV12-5 to TRBJ1-2, with D maybe TRBD1 (5 bases). The CDR3 spans 13 residues. The ends were cut back, 3 bases at V and 7 bases at J, with 12 bases in the middle. CDR1 is LGHNT, CDR2 FRNRAP, per germline. The CDR3 region is CASGLRGAGGYTF. DNA of the CDR3: TGTGCTAGTGGTTTAAGGGGCGCGGGTGGCTACACCTTC.

J is TRBJ2-5 and V is TRBV6-2 or TRBV6-3; 10 bases align to TRBD2. The CDR3 is 15 amino acids. Germline lookup yields CDR1 MNHEY and CDR2 SVGEGT. J was trimmed by 4 bases and V by 6 bases; bases with no gene match: 8. The CDR3 DNA follows: TGTGCCAGCAGCCCTTGGACTAGCGGACCAGAGACCCAGTACTTC. It encodes CASSPWTSGPETQYF.

In this sample, this clonotype turned up a few times. The genes are TRBV6-5 and TRBJ2-7, with 8 bases that match TRBD1. This CDR3 contains 15 residues. Germline CDR1 MNHEY, CDR2 SVGAGI. J lost 3 bases, V lost 0 bases, and 4 bases had no gene match. The CDR3 region is CASSYSGTGHYEQYF. As DNA, the CDR3 is TGTGCCAGCAGTTACTCCGGGACAGGCCACTACGAGCAGTACTTC.

This clonotype was seen ten or more times. The V and J genes are TRBV20-1 and TRBJ2-7; TRBD1 aligns across 7 bases. The CDR3 runs 13 residues. Per germline, CDR1 DFQATT and CDR2 SNEGSKA (reference sequence). J lost 5 bases, V lost 4 bases, and 8 bases had no gene match. The CDR3 protein is CSAKSRGSHEQYF. CDR3 nucleotide sequence: TGCAGTGCTAAATCCAGGGGGAGCCACGAGCAGTACTTC.

The chain carries TRBV20-1 and TRBJ2-2; the D is unclear. Trimming removed 0 bases from V and 7 bases from J, with 12 bases in between. The CDR3 spans 14 residues. The V gene's germline CDR1 is DFQATT and CDR2 SNEGSKA (reference sequence). CDR3: CSARDLRHGGELFF. In DNA, the CDR3 is TGCAGTGCTAGAGATCTGAGGCATGGCGGGGAGCTGTTTTTT.

There are many counts of this clonotype. CDR3 nucleotides: TGTGCCAGCAGCTCTTTCCCTGGATCCGGGACTGAAGCTTTCTTT. Amino acids: CASSSFPGSGTEAFF. This sequence joins TRBV7-2 and TRBJ1-1; D is uncertain. The germline CDR1 and CDR2 sequences are SGHTA and FQGNSA. Trimming stripped 4 bases from V and 5 bases from J, with 17 bases between. The CDR3 totals 15 residues.

Ten or more counts support this clonotype. V and J are TRBV27 and TRBJ2-3; TRBD2 might be the D (6 bases). Deletions cut 7 bases from V and 8 bases from J, with 16 bases between. CDR1 and CDR2 from the germline V gene are MNHEY and SMNVEV (reference sequence). The CDR3 loop spans 13 amino acids. CDR3 in amino acids: CASNHILAVTQYF. CDR3 sequence (DNA): TGTGCCAGCAATCACATTTTAGCGGTTACGCAGTATTTT.

This clonotype was seen a handful of times. The CDR3 nucleotides read TGTGCCAGCGGGCGGGACGTAAGCGAGACCCAGTACTTC. This encodes CASGRDVSETQYF. The rearrangement joins TRBV7-9 to TRBJ2-5; D is perhaps TRBD2 (6 bases). The ends were cut back, 8 bases at V and 5 bases at J, with 15 bases in the middle. The V gene's germline CDR1 is SEHNR and CDR2 FQNEAQ (reference sequence). The CDR3 has 13 amino acids.

V usage is TRBV12-3 or TRBV12-4 and J usage is TRBJ2-2; TRBD1 agrees at 8 bases. The V segment lost 5 bases and the J segment 7 bases; nucleotides outside the gene matches: 9. The CDR3 covers 15 residues. This chain's CDR3 is CASSRRGQGDGELFF. The CDR3 DNA sequence: TGTGCCAGCAGTCGCCGAGGACAGGGCGACGGGGAGCTGTTTTTT.

The sample holds a few counts of this clonotype. This chain joins TRBV6-5 and TRBJ2-2; D is ambiguous. Trimming pared 6 bases from V and 0 bases from J, leaving 5 bases between. Germline-derived CDR1 and CDR2 are MNHEY and SVGAGI. This CDR3 comprises 13 residues. CDR3 bases: TGTGCCAGCAGGATTACGAACACCGGGGAGCTGTTTTTT. Its translation: CASRITNTGELFF.

The table lists this clonotype with many counts. The V and J genes are TRBV20-1 and TRBJ2-7; D unclear. There are 10 residues in the CDR3. V was shortened by 3 bases and J by 2 bases, with 2 bases between the two germline ends. The germline V gene has CDR1 DFQATT and CDR2 SNEGSKA (reference sequence). Here the CDR3 reads CSASPYEQYV. CDR3 DNA: TGCAGTGCTAGCCCCTACGAGCAGTACGTC.

This clonotype was counted a few times. V is TRBV7-3 and J is TRBJ2-3; the D gene is possibly TRBD1 (6 bases). Germline CDR1 is SGHTA and CDR2 is FQGTGA. The CDR3 is 16 residues long. Trimming removed 1 base from V and 2 bases from J, with 13 bases in between. CDR3 bases: TGTGCCAGCAGCTTAAAGGGGACACTTGCCACAGATACGCAGTATTTT. Residues: CASSLKGTLATDTQYF. The variable domain in full, completed from reference TRBV7-3 and TRBJ2-3, reads GAGVSQTPSNKVTEKGKYVELRCDPISGHTALYWYRQSLGQGPEFLIYFQGTGAADDSGLPNDRFFAVRPEGSVSTLKIQRTERGDSAVYLCASSLKGTLATDTQYFGPGTRLTVL.

This clonotype was picked up a small number of times. The gene calls are TRBV9 and TRBJ2-2; D is ambiguous. The ends were cut back, 0 bases at V and 5 bases at J, with 8 bases in the middle. CDR1 is SGDLS, CDR2 YYNGEE, per germline. The CDR3 is 14 amino acids. The CDR3 loop reads CASSVEGGTGELFF. In nucleotides, the CDR3 is TGTGCCAGCAGCGTAGAAGGTGGAACCGGGGAGCTGTTTTTT.

This clonotype was seen a few times. The genes are TRBV6-5 and TRBJ2-1, with D perhaps TRBD2 (6 bases). Germline values: CDR1 MNHEY, CDR2 SVGAGI. There are 13 residues in the CDR3. The V gene lost 6 bases and the J gene lost 3 bases, with 9 bases spanning the gap. This CDR3 is CASSKGLYNEQFF. The CDR3 nucleotides are TGTGCCAGCAGCAAGGGACTCTACAATGAGCAGTTCTTC.

The rearrangement uses TRBV5-6 and TRBJ2-5, with 8 nucleotides matching TRBD2. V lost 4 bases to trimming and J lost 5 bases; unmatched junction nucleotides: 13. CDR1 and CDR2 (germline): SGHDT, YYEEEE. The CDR3 runs 16 residues. CDR3 amino acids: CASSRSGAGVEETQYF. The CDR3 DNA sequence: TGTGCCAGCAGCCGTTCCGGAGCGGGGGTAGAGGAGACCCAGTACTTC.

A few counts support this clonotype. The J gene is TRBJ1-5, the V gene TRBV4-1; D is possibly TRBD1 (5 bases). Germline V gene data show CDR1 as MGHRA and CDR2 as YSYEKL. The CDR3 contains 15 residues. The V gene lost 1 base and the J gene lost 4 bases, with 11 bases spanning the gap. The CDR3: CASSQVGTANQPQHF. The CDR3 region has the DNA TGCGCCAGCAGCCAAGTCGGGACGGCGAATCAGCCCCAGCATTTT.

J is TRBJ2-1 and V is TRBV7-8; TRBD2 matches at 7 bases. The CDR3 spans 15 residues. Per the germline V gene, CDR1 is SGHVS and CDR2 is FQNEAQ. The V segment lost 5 bases and the J segment 4 bases; nucleotides outside the gene matches: 8. CDR3 in DNA: TGTGCCAGCAGCGCGGGGAGGGTCGTATACAATGAGCAGTTCTTC. This encodes CASSAGRVVYNEQFF.

The rearrangement uses TRBV5-1 and TRBJ1-5, with 7 bases that match TRBD1. Germline V gene lookup returns CDR1 SGHRS and CDR2 YFSETQ. CDR3 length: 14 residues. With 3 bases clipped from V and 11 bases from J, the junction kept 11 bases outside the gene matches. The CDR3 here is CASSSQGYPTSQHF. In DNA form, the CDR3 reads TGCGCCAGCAGCTCACAGGGGTACCCGACGTCCCAGCATTTT.

This clonotype was seen just once. The genes are TRBV20-1 and TRBJ1-2, with TRBD1 identical over 7 bases. The CDR3 length is 12 residues. Trimming removed 6 bases from V and 2 bases from J; junction bases left unmatched: 3. The V gene's germline CDR1 is DFQATT and CDR2 SNEGSKA (reference sequence). CDR3 region: CSAPDRNYGYTF. The CDR3 DNA reads as TGCAGTGCCCCGGACAGGAACTATGGCTACACCTTC.

The V call is TRBV5-6, the J call TRBJ2-6; D tentatively reads TRBD1 or TRBD2 (5 bases each). There are 15 residues in the CDR3. The germline CDR1 and CDR2 sequences are SGHDT and YYEEEE. Trimming left V 5 bases short and J 4 bases short, with 13 bases between. Here the CDR3 DNA reads TGTGCCAGCAGGACAAGGGGAGCAGGGGCCAACGTCCTGACTTTC. It codes for CASRTRGAGANVLTF.

The table lists this clonotype with a few counts. The chain employs TRBV5-6 and TRBJ2-3; TRBD1 aligns across 8 bases. The CDR3 is made up of 13 amino acids. Germline trimming cut 3 bases from V and 4 bases from J; bases unmatched to any gene: 1. Germline CDR1 reads SGHDT; CDR2 reads YYEEEE. The CDR3 region has the DNA TGTGCCAGCAGCTGGGGACAGGCAGATACGCAGTATTTT. Encoded protein: CASSWGQADTQYF.

The J gene is TRBJ2-3, the V gene TRBV4-2; no clear D gene. This CDR3 is 12 amino acids long. Trimming shortened V by 3 bases and J by 5 bases, and 6 bases separated the two germline ends. Germline CDR1 and CDR2: LGHNA and YNFKEQ. The CDR3 sequence: CASSQSRDTQYF. The DNA for the CDR3 is TGTGCCAGCAGCCAGAGTCGAGATACGCAGTATTTT.

This clonotype was counted a few times. The chain is built from TRBV19 and TRBJ2-2, with D perhaps matching TRBD1 (6 bases). Trimming took 3 bases from V and 5 from J, leaving 10 bases between them. The CDR3 length is 14 residues. Germline V gives CDR1 LNHDA, CDR2 SQIVND (reference sequence). The CDR3 protein is CASSINRATGELFF. In DNA, the CDR3 is TGTGCCAGTAGTATTAACAGGGCGACCGGGGAGCTGTTTTTT.

V is TRBV12-3 or TRBV12-4 and J is TRBJ1-2; D is unclear. V was pared by 3 bases and J by 8 bases, with 7 bases between. This CDR3 is 11 amino acids long. CDR3 protein: CASSFGEGYTF. CDR3 bases: TGTGCCAGCAGTTTTGGGGAGGGCTACACCTTC.

The gene calls are TRBV12-5 and TRBJ1-5; possibly TRBD1 for D (5 bases). This CDR3 contains 13 residues. The V gene lost 2 bases and the J gene lost 7 bases, with 9 bases spanning the gap. Germline-derived CDR1 and CDR2 are LGHNT and FRNRAP. The CDR3 bases are TGTGCTAGTGGTTTGTTGGGGACCCAGCCCCAGCATTTT. Translated, it gives CASGLLGTQPQHF. Based on the CDR3 plus reference TRBV12-5 and TRBJ1-5, the full variable domain is DARVTQTPRHKVTEMGQEVTMRCQPILGHNTVFWYRQTMMQGLELLAYFRNRAPLDDSGMPKDRFSAEMPDATLATLKIQPSEPRDSAVYFCASGLLGTQPQHFGDGTRLSIL.

The J gene is TRBJ2-5, the V gene TRBV4-2; 10 bases fit TRBD2. With 0 bases clipped from V and 2 bases from J, the junction kept 3 bases outside the gene matches. From germline, CDR1 is LGHNA and CDR2 YNFKEQ. This CDR3 spans 16 amino acids. CDR3 DNA sequence: TGTGCCAGCAGCCAAGATATAGCGGGGGGTCAAGAGACCCAGTACTTC. Translated: CASSQDIAGGQETQYF.

This clonotype has only a few counts. This rearrangement joins TRBV7-3 to TRBJ2-5; 7 bases agree with TRBD2. This CDR3 has 13 residues. Per germline, CDR1 SGHTA and CDR2 FQGTGA. V was clipped by 3 bases and J by 4 bases; unmatched bases: 2. CDR3 in amino acids: CASSFREGETQYF. Here the CDR3 DNA reads TGTGCCAGCAGCTTCAGGGAGGGAGAGACCCAGTACTTC.

This chain connects TRBV5-4 to TRBJ2-1; 11 bases line up with TRBD1. The J segment lost 8 bases and the V segment lost 4 bases, leaving 5 bases of the junction unmatched. Looked up from germline, CDR1 is SGHNT and CDR2 is YYREEE (reference sequence). The CDR3 sequence is 14 residues long. CDR3 protein: CASSRDRGSHEQFF. The CDR3 DNA sequence: TGTGCCAGCAGCCGGGACAGGGGGTCGCATGAGCAGTTCTTC.

The sample holds many counts of this clonotype. The CDR3 is CASRRSTGSNQPQHF. The CDR3 region has the DNA TGTGCCAGCAGGAGATCGACAGGGTCAAATCAGCCCCAGCATTTT. This chain links TRBV6-5 with TRBJ1-5, with 7 bases that match TRBD1. Germline V gene data show CDR1 as MNHEY and CDR2 as SVGAGI. The CDR3 consists of 15 residues. The junction had 9 bases not matched to a gene; V was cut back by 6 bases and J by 4 bases.

This clonotype appeared a single time. This chain uses TRBV6-2 or TRBV6-3 with TRBJ2-7; 11 bases align to TRBD1. The germline CDR1 and CDR2 sequences are MNHEY and SVGEGT. The CDR3 totals 14 residues. Trimming cost V 4 bases and J 8 bases; bases outside gene matches: 7. CDR3: CASSSPRTGGQQYF. Written as DNA, the CDR3 is TGTGCCAGCAGTTCCCCTCGGACAGGGGGCCAGCAGTACTTC.